Given below is one T cell receptor (beta chain) in context. This sample was taken from a study of chemoradiotherapy in HPV16-positive cancers. Study-wide context: Functional T-cell assays on a couple of HPV16-positive patients' cells defined candidate HPV-specific clones and common TCR motifs.

V gave up 4 bases and J gave up 10 bases, with 14 bases separating them. There are 13 residues in the CDR3. Germline lookup yields CDR1 GTSNPN and CDR2 SVGIG (reference sequence). Generated by immunoSEQ multiplex PCR, the TCRdb table keeps only in-frame clones and is missing some. This sample has 5,000 or so clones; approximately 93% occur once, and the top ten carry roughly 4%. This TCR derives from a human donor with HPV-associated anogenital cancer. Sample acquisition took place from a patient who underwent chemoradiotherapy. The chain uses TRBV30 and TRBJ1-6, with unresolved D. CDR3 amino acids: CAWTMGDGSPLHF. DNA of the CDR3: TGTGCCTGGACCATGGGTGATGGGTCACCCCTCCACTTT.